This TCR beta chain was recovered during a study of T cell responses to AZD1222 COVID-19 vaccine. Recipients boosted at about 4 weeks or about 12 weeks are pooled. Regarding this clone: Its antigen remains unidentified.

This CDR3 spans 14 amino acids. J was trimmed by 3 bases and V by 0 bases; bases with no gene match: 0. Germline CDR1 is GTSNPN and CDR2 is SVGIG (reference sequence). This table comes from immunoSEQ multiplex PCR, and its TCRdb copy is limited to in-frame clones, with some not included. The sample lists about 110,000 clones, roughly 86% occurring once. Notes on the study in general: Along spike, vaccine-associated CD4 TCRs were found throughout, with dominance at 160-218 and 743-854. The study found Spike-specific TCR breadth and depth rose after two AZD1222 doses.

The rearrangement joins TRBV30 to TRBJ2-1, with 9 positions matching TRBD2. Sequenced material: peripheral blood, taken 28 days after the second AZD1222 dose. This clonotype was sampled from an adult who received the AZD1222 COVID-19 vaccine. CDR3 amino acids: CAWSVAGGYNEQFF. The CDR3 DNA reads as TGTGCCTGGAGTGTAGCGGGGGGCTACAATGAGCAGTTCTTC.